Shown below are 25 T cell receptor beta chains from a single sample sequenced in a study of post-analysis software for immune sequencing data. Their antigen targets remain unknown. Presence of unique molecular identifiers characterized the TCR beta cDNA libraries. TCRdb itself ran the PCR reads through MiXCR, one entry per CDR3 protein. This sample has roughly 620,000 distinct CDR3 sequences, with 44% found just once. Study observations and caveats: Controls showed lower frequencies than patients for four to six TRBV segments, and TRBV5-6, TRBV5-1 and TRBV20-1 were among these.

Sequencing was done on a sample of blood. All receptors come from a girl between 5 and 17 years old with multiple sclerosis.

The chain is built from TRBV12-3 or TRBV12-4 and TRBJ2-7; 8 nucleotides align to TRBD1. This CDR3 has 14 amino acids. The junction had 7 bases not matched to a gene; V was cut back by 6 bases and J by 3 bases. The CDR3 region has the DNA TGTGCCAGCAGCAAGGACAGGGCGTTCTACGAGCAGTACTTC. Amino acid sequence: CASSKDRAFYEQYF.

This rearrangement joins TRBV7-8 to TRBJ2-3; D is ambiguous. The V gene lost 3 bases and the J gene lost 1 base, with 5 bases spanning the gap. CDR1 and CDR2 from the germline V gene are SGHVS and FQNEAQ. The CDR3 totals 13 residues. CDR3 bases: TGTGCCAGCAGCTTCTGGGGCACAGATACGCAGTATTTT. The encoded protein is CASSFWGTDTQYF.

This clonotype was observed a handful of times. This sequence joins TRBV5-4 and TRBJ2-1; D call uncertain. V was clipped by 1 base and J by 12 bases, with 11 bases between them. The CDR3 extends over 12 amino acids. Germline CDR1 is SGHNT and CDR2 is YYREEE (reference sequence). Written as DNA, the CDR3 is TGTGCCAGCAGCTTGTTCTCTTCGGGGCAGTTCTTC. Amino acid sequence: CASSLFSSGQFF. The variable domain in full, with the rest retrieved from reference TRBV5-4 and TRBJ2-1, is ETGVTQSPTHLIKTRGQQVTLRCSSQSGHNTVSWYQQALGQGPQFIFQYYREEENGRGNFPPRFSGLQFPNYSSELNVNALELDDSALYLCASSLFSSGQFFGPGTRLTVL.

In this sample, this clonotype turned up a few times. The chain couples TRBV12-3 or TRBV12-4 to TRBJ2-3; D remains ambiguous. Trimming shortened V by 4 bases and J by 7 bases, and 9 bases separated the two germline ends. CDR3 size: 12 residues. Written as DNA, the CDR3 is TGTGCCAGCAGTTACCGGGTAAATACGCAGTATTTT. The encoded protein is CASSYRVNTQYF.

V usage is TRBV20-1 and J usage is TRBJ1-2; perhaps TRBD1 as D (6 bases). The length of the CDR3 is 12 residues. Deletions cut 1 base from V and 10 bases from J, with 13 bases between. Germline CDR1 is DFQATT and CDR2 is SNEGSKA (reference sequence). The CDR3 DNA sequence: TGCAGTGCTAGAGGAGGGGGATACGACTACACCTTC. This codes for CSARGGGYDYTF.

This clonotype was seen a single time. This chain uses TRBV28 with TRBJ1-5; no firm D call. Trimming stripped 4 bases from V and 4 bases from J, with 5 bases between. The CDR3 contains 12 residues. Germline V lookup: CDR1 MDHEN, CDR2 SYDVKM. The CDR3 is CASSSENQPQHF. As DNA, the CDR3 is TGTGCCAGCAGTTCGGAAAATCAGCCCCAGCATTTT. The full variable domain, its missing parts supplied by reference TRBV28 and TRBJ1-5, is DVKVTQSSRYLVKRTGEKVFLECVQDMDHENMFWYRQDPGLGLRLIYFSYDVKMKEKGDIPEGYSVSREKKERFSLILESASTNQTSMYLCASSSENQPQHFGDGTRLSIL.

V and J are TRBV24-1 and TRBJ2-5, with D possibly TRBD2 on 5 matching bases. The CDR3 length is 15 residues. Trimming cost V 1 base and J 5 bases, with 13 bases left between them. The germline gives CDR1 KGHDR, CDR2 SFDVKD. This CDR3 reads CATSDFRGSVETQYF. DNA for the CDR3: TGTGCCACCAGTGATTTCCGAGGGAGTGTGGAGACCCAGTACTTC.

Points on this clonotype: Compared with germline, one end of the junction differs, possibly owing to a read error. The V gene is TRBV10-3, the J gene TRBJ2-3; D is possibly TRBD2 (6 bases). This CDR3 is 15 amino acids long. The V gene's germline CDR1 is ENHRY and CDR2 SYGVKD. The CDR3 sequence is CAISESGDSTDTQYF. In nucleotides, the CDR3 is TGCGCCATCAGTGAGTCCGGGGACTCCACAGATACGCAGTATTTT.

This clonotype has a count of ten or more. The J gene is TRBJ1-2, the V gene TRBV20-1, with 8 bases matching TRBD1. This CDR3 spans 14 amino acids. From germline, CDR1 is DFQATT and CDR2 SNEGSKA (reference sequence). V lost 0 bases, J lost 8 bases, and 8 bases stayed unmatched. The CDR3 DNA follows: TGCAGTGCTAGAGAACGGACAGGGTTAGACGGCTACACCTTC. It codes for CSARERTGLDGYTF.

This clonotype was seen a handful of times. The chain combines TRBV10-1 with TRBJ2-7, with D uncertain. In germline, CDR1 is WNHNN, CDR2 SYGVQD (reference sequence). V lost 4 bases to trimming and J lost 3 bases, with 13 bases between them. This CDR3 region has 14 residues. The CDR3 DNA reads as TGCGCCAGCAGTGCTGGTTCAACTAACTACGAGCAGTACTTC. Its protein is CASSAGSTNYEQYF.

The gene calls are TRBV12-3 or TRBV12-4 and TRBJ2-3; a weak D match, TRBD1 (5 bases). V lost 2 bases to trimming and J lost 3 bases, with 9 bases between them. The CDR3 contains 14 residues. CDR3 sequence: CASSLLGATDTQYF. Here the CDR3 DNA reads TGTGCCAGCAGTTTACTAGGGGCGACAGATACGCAGTATTTT.

This clonotype turned up a few times. The chain couples TRBV5-1 to TRBJ1-2; tentative D call: TRBD1 (6 bases). The CDR3 totals 18 residues. Trimming pared 0 bases from V and 0 bases from J, leaving 18 bases between. Germline V lookup: CDR1 SGHRS, CDR2 YFSETQ. The CDR3 nucleotides read TGCGCCAGCAGCTTGGAGTCCGGGACACCCACGACTAACTATGGCTACACCTTC. Translation gives CASSLESGTPTTNYGYTF. Full variable domain (rest looked up from reference TRBV5-1 and TRBJ1-2): KAGVTQTPRYLIKTRGQQVTLSCSPISGHRSVSWYQQTPGQGLQFLFEYFSETQRNKGNFPGRFSGRQFSNSRSEMNVSTLELGDSALYLCASSLESGTPTTNYGYTFGSGTRLTVV.

V is TRBV7-9 and J is TRBJ2-5; D might be TRBD1 or TRBD2, each matching 7 bases. Trimming took off 5 bases at V and 11 bases at J, with 24 bases between the two ends. This CDR3 comprises 15 residues. Germline CDR1 SEHNR, CDR2 FQNEAQ (reference sequence). This CDR3 reads CASSTQGGAAYEQYF. The CDR3, as DNA: TGTGCCAGCAGCACCCAGGGGGGGGCGGCCTATGAGCAGTACTTC.

The rearrangement links TRBV27 to TRBJ2-6; the D gene is possibly TRBD1 (5 bases). The CDR3 contains 14 residues. Germline CDR1 reads MNHEY; CDR2 reads SMNVEV (reference sequence). Trimming removed 6 bases from V and 2 bases from J, with 8 bases in between. As DNA, the CDR3 is TGTGCCAGCAGCCCGACAGCTGGGGCCAACGTCCTGACTTTC. As protein: CASSPTAGANVLTF.

In this sample, this clonotype turned up a few times. The V and J genes are TRBV7-2 and TRBJ2-7, with 8 positions matching TRBD1. CDR1 and CDR2 (germline): SGHTA, FQGNSA. There are 16 residues in the CDR3. J was trimmed by 2 bases and V by 1 base; bases with no gene match: 7. CDR3 residues: CASSLVLGQVPYEQYF. In DNA, the CDR3 is TGTGCCAGCAGCTTAGTTTTGGGACAGGTCCCCTACGAGCAGTACTTC.

The chain recombines TRBV6-2 or TRBV6-3 with TRBJ2-4, with D possibly being TRBD1 (5 bases). The J call may be mistaken, given a closer DNA end match to TRBJ2-7. The V gene's germline CDR1 is MNHEY and CDR2 SVGEGT. The CDR3 contains 15 residues. The CDR3 reads CASSDIQGTIDEQYF. The DNA of the CDR3 is TGTGCCAGCAGTGACATTCAGGGCACCATCGACGAGCAGTACTTC.

The genes are TRBV6-5 and TRBJ1-2; possibly TRBD1 for D (6 bases). V lost 1 base and J lost 6, with 15 bases in between. CDR1 and CDR2 (germline): MNHEY, SVGAGI. This CDR3 has 15 amino acids. The CDR3 region is CASSYLQTGLDGYTF. In nucleotides, the CDR3 is TGTGCCAGCAGTTACTTACAAACAGGGTTGGATGGCTACACCTTC.

The J gene is TRBJ1-5, the V gene TRBV20-1; 8 positions agree with TRBD1. Germline V gene data show CDR1 as DFQATT and CDR2 as SNEGSKA (reference sequence). The CDR3 runs to 12 residues. The trim removed 6 bases at V and 5 bases at J, leaving 3 bases unmatched. CDR3 nucleotides: TGCAGTGCCGACAGGGGAGATCAGCCCCAGCATTTT. Protein sequence: CSADRGDQPQHF.

This clonotype was seen a handful of times. The CDR3 bases are TGTGCCAGTAGTGACGATGTGCCTTCACCCCTCCACTTT. Protein sequence: CASSDDVPSPLHF. The chain employs TRBV12-3 or TRBV12-4 and TRBJ1-6; no reliable D call. Trimming left V 9 bases short and J 9 bases short, with 15 bases between. The CDR3 sequence is 13 residues long.

In this sample, this clonotype turned up a few times. J is TRBJ1-5 and V is TRBV29-1, with no clear D. The germline V gene has CDR1 SQVTM and CDR2 ANQGSEA. The V end lost 1 base, the J end lost 2 bases, and 6 bases lay between the germline ends. CDR3 length equals 13 residues. This CDR3 reads CSVEVAGNQPQHF. The CDR3 DNA sequence: TGCAGCGTTGAAGTGGCAGGCAATCAGCCCCAGCATTTT.

V usage is TRBV7-2 and J usage is TRBJ1-4; D is unclear. The CDR3 covers 14 residues. V dropped 7 bases and J dropped 4 bases, with 13 bases sitting between them. Germline-derived CDR1 and CDR2 are SGHTA and FQGNSA. Written as DNA, the CDR3 is TGTGCCAGCAACCCGTTCATAAATAATGAAAAACTGTTTTTT. It encodes CASNPFINNEKLFF. Together with reference TRBV7-2 and TRBJ1-4, the CDR3 gives the full variable domain: GAGVSQSPSNKVTEKGKDVELRCDPISGHTALYWYRQSLGQGLEFLIYFQGNSAPDKSGLPSDRFSAERTGGSVSTLTIQRTQQEDSAVYLCASNPFINNEKLFFGSGTQLSVL.

The chain links TRBV20-1 to TRBJ2-3; D is unresolved. This CDR3 region has 13 residues. CDR1 is DFQATT and CDR2 is SNEGSKA in the germline V gene (reference sequence). Trimming shortened V by 5 bases and J by 5 bases, and 14 bases separated the two germline ends. CDR3 region: CSAYRRDEDTQYF. CDR3 coding DNA: TGCAGTGCTTACCGACGCGACGAAGATACGCAGTATTTT.

The chain has TRBV10-2 and TRBJ1-1; D gene unclear. Germline assignment: CDR1 WSHSY and CDR2 SAAADI. V lost 6 bases and J lost 3, with 11 bases in between. There are 13 residues in the CDR3. The CDR3 sequence is CASRENSYTEAFF. The CDR3 nucleotides read TGCGCCAGCAGGGAGAATTCATACACTGAAGCTTTCTTT.

The chain is built from TRBV12-3 or TRBV12-4 and TRBJ2-3; 7 positions agree with TRBD1. This CDR3 region has 15 residues. J gave up 2 bases and V 4 bases, and 6 bases lay outside the gene matches. CDR3 residues: CASSSTGVYTDTQYF. The CDR3 DNA is TGTGCCAGCAGTTCCACAGGGGTCTACACAGATACGCAGTATTTT.

The rearrangement uses TRBV6-6 and TRBJ2-7, with D possibly being TRBD1 (5 bases). V was shortened by 1 base and J by 1 base, with 11 bases between the two germline ends. The CDR3 has 15 residues. Germline CDR1 reads MNHNY; CDR2 reads SVGAGI (reference sequence). Here the CDR3 reads CASSYWTLPSYEQYF. The DNA for the CDR3 is TGTGCCAGCAGTTACTGGACACTTCCGTCCTACGAGCAGTACTTC.